This T cell receptor beta chain was recovered during a study of blood T cell repertoires in COVID-19. Trimming removed 5 bases from V and 0 bases from J, with 11 bases in between. The CDR3 sequence is 15 residues long. Germline V gene data show CDR1 as MNHEY and CDR2 as SVGAGI. Assay: immunoSEQ multiplex PCR; the TCRdb copy retains only in-frame clones and omits some. The sample comprises some 190,000 clones, around 86% of which are singletons, and about 5.6% rests with the top ten. Each participant's cohort was designated according to participant-reported clinical history. This TCR derives from a middle-aged man with acute COVID-19. V usage is TRBV6-5 and J usage is TRBJ1-3; D uncertain. Sequenced material: PBMCs or T cells enriched from blood (not recorded which). CDR3 protein: CASSPFISSGNTIYF. The CDR3 nucleotides read TGTGCCAGCAGTCCCTTCATTAGCTCTGGAAACACCATATATTTT.